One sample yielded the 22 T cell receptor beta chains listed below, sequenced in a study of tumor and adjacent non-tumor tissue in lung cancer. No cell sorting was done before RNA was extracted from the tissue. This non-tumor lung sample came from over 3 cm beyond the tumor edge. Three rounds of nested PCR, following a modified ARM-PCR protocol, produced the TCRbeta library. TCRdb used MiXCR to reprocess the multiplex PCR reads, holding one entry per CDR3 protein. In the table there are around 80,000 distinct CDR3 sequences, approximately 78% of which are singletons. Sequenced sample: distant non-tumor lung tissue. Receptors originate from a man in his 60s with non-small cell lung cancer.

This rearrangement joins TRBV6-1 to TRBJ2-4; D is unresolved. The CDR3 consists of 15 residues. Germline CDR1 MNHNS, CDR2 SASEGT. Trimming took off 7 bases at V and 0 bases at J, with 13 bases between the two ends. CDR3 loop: CASTIATQAKNIQYF. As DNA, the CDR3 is TGTGCCAGCACAATCGCTACCCAAGCCAAAAACATTCAGTACTTC.

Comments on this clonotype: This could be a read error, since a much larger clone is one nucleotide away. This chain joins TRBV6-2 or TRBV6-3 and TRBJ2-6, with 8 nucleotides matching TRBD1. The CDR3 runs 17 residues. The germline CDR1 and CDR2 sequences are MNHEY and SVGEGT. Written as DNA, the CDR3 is TGTGCCAGCAGTTACGTCAGGGGGCATTCTGGGGTCAACGTCCTGACTTTC. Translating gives CASSYVRGHSGVNVLTF.

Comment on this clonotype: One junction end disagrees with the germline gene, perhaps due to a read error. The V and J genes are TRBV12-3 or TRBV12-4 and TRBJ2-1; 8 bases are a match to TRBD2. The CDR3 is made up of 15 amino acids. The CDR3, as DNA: TGTGCCAGCAGTTTGGCGGGGGGCCCGTACAATGAGCATTTCTTC. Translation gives CASSLAGGPYNEHFF.

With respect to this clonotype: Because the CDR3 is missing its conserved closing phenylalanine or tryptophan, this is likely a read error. The CDR3 loop reads CASSRSQETQYL. The CDR3 bases are TGTGCCAGCAGTCGGTCCCAAGAGACCCAGTACTTA. The chain is built from TRBV28 and TRBJ2-5; D is unresolved. The germline V gene has CDR1 MDHEN and CDR2 SYDVKM. Trimming took off 5 bases at V and 1 base at J, with 5 bases between the two ends. The CDR3 loop spans 12 amino acids.

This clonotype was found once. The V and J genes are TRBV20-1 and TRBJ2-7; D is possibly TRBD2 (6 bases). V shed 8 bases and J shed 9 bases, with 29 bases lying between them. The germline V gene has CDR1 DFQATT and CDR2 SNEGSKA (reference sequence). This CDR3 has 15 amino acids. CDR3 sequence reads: CSTSTTSGRPSWQYF. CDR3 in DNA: TGCAGTACTTCCACCACTAGTGGGAGGCCCTCCTGGCAGTACTTC.

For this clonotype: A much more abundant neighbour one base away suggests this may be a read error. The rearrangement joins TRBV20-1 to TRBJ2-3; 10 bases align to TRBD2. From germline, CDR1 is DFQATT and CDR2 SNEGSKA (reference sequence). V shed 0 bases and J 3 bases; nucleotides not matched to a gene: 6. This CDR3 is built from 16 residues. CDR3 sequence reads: CSARDLAGVLTDTQYF. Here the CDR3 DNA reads TGCAGTGCTAGAGACCTAGCGGGAGTCTTGACAGATACGCAGTATTTT.

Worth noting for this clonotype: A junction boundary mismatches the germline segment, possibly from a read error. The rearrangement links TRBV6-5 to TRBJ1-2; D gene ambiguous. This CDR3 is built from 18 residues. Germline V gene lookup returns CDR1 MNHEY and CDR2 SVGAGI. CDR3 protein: CTSSPSPPASADYYGYTF. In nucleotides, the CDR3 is TGTACCAGTAGTCCCTCGCCCCCCGCTTCCGCCGACTACTATGGCTACACCTTC.

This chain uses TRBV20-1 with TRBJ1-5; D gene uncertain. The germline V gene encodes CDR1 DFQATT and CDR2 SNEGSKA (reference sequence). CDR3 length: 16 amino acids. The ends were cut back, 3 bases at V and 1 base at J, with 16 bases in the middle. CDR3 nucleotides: TGCAGTGCTAGCTATACAGTGTGGACGAGCAATCAGCCCCAGCATTTT. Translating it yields CSASYTVWTSNQPQHF.

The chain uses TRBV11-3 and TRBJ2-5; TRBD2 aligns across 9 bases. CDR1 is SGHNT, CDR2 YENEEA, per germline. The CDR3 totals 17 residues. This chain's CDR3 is CTISLGSSGGSQETQYF. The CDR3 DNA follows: TGTACCATCAGCTTGGGGTCCAGCGGGGGGTCCCAAGAGACCCAGTACTTC.

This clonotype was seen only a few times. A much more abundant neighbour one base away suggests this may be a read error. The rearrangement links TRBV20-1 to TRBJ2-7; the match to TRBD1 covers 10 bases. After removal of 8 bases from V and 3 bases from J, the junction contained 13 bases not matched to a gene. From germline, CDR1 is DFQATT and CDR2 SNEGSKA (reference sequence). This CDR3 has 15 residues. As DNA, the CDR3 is TGCAGTACCCGGACTACGGGACAGGGGCTCTACGAGCAGTACTTC. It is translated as CSTRTTGQGLYEQYF.

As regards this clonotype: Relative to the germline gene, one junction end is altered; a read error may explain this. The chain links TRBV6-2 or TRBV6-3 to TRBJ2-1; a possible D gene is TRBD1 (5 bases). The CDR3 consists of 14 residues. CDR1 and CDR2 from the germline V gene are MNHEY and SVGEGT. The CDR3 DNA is TGTACCAGCACCGACCTGACAGCCAGCAATGAGCAGTTCTTC. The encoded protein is CTSTDLTASNEQFF.

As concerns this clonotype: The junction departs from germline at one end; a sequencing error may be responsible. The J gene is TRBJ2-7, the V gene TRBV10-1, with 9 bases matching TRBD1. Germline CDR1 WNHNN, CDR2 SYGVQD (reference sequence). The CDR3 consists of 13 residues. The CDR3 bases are TGCGCCAGCAGGGGACAGGGAGCATACAAGCATTACTTC. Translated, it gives CASRGQGAYKHYF.

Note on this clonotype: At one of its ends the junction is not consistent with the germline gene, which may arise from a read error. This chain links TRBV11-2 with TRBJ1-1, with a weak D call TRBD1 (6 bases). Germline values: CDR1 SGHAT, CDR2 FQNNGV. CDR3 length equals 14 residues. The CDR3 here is CANSPDRLNIEAFF. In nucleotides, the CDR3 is TGTGCCAACAGCCCCGACAGGCTTAACATTGAAGCTTTCTTT.

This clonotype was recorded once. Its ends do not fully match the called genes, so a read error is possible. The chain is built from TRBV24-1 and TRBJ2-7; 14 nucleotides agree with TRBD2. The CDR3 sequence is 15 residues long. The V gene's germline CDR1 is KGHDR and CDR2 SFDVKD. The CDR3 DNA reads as TGTGCCACCTGTGAAAGGACTAGCGGGAGGCGCGAGCAGTACTTC. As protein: CATCERTSGRREQYF.

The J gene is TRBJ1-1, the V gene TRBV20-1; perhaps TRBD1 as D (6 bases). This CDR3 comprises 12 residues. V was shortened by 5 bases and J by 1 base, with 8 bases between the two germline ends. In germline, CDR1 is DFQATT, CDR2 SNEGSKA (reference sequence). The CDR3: CSAGGQNTEAFF. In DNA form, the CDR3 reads TGCAGTGCTGGGGGACAGAACACTGAAGCTTTCTTT.

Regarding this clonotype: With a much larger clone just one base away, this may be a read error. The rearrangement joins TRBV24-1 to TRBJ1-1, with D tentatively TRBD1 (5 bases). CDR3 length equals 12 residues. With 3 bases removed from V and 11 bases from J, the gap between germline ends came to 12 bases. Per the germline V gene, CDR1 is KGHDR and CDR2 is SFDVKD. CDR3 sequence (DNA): TGTGCCACCAGTGATCGAGGACAAAAGGCTTTCTTT. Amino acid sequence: CATSDRGQKAFF.

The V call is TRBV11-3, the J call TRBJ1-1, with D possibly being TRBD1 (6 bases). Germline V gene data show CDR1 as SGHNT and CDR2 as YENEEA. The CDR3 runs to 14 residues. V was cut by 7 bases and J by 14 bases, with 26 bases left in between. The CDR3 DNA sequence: TGTGCCAGCAACACACAGGGACGAAACACTGAAACCTTCTTT. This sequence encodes CASNTQGRNTETFF.

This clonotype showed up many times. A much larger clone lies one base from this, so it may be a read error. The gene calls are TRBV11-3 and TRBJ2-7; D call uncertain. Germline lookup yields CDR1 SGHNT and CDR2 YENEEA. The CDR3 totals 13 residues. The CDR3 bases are TGTGCCAGCAGCTACGGGCAGACCTACGAGCGGTACTTC. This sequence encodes CASSYGQTYERYF.

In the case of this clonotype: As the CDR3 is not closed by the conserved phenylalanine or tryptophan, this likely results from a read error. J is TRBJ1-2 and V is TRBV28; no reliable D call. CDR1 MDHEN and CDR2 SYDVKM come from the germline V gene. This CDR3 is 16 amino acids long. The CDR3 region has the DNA TGTGCCAGTAGTTTCACCGGACGGTCTTTTAACTATGGCTACACCTTA. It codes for CASSFTGRSFNYGYTL.

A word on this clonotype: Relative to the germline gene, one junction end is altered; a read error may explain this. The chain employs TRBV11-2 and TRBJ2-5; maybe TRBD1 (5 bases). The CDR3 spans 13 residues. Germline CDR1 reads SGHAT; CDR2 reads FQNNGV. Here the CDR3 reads CVSRSKGEETQYF. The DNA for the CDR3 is TGTGTCAGCAGATCTAAAGGGGAAGAGACCCAATACTTC.

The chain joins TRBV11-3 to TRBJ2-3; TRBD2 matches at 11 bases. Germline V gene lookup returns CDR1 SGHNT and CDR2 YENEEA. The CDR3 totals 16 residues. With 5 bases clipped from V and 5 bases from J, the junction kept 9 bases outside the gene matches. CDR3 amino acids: CASSLLAGGRGDTQYF. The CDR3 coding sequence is TGTGCCAGCAGCCTGTTAGCGGGGGGGAGAGGAGATACGCAGTATTTT.

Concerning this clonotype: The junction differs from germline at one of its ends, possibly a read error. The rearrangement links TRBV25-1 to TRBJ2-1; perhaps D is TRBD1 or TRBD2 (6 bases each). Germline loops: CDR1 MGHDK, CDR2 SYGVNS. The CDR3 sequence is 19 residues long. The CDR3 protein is CASSEFSYGGGDSYNDQFF. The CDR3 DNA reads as TGTGCCAGCAGTGAATTTTCGTATGGAGGGGGTGACTCCTACAATGATCAGTTCTTC.